Listed below are T cell receptor beta chains from one sample, sequenced in a study of T cell repertoires in cytomegalovirus infection. TCRdb re-analysed the reads in MiXCR, keeping a single row per CDR3 protein. Here the sample spans approximately 250,000 distinct CDR3 sequences, 9.1% being singletons. The sample taken for sequencing was PBMCs. The source is a human donor in good health (CMV status not recorded). Some clones in this sample may be carry-over from other donors' samples. Both conserved end residues are trimmed from each CDR3. Fields, in order: V gene, clone size, D gene, CDR3 protein. A D gene is named only where the DNA matches it firmly. Size tells how often a clone was seen (once, few, many) or the class of an expanded clone, and some rows leave it out.

V gene: TRBV13
clone size: many
D gene: TRBD2
CDR3 protein: ASSSRLAGATGELF

V gene: TRBV20-1
clone size: few
D gene: -
CDR3 protein: SASRGSSYNEQF

V gene: TRBV12-3/TRBV12-4
clone size: -
D gene: -
CDR3 protein: ASRPPGGLDQPQH

V gene: TRBV20-1
clone size: -
D gene: -
CDR3 protein: SAREALEGGNQPQH

V gene: TRBV7-9
clone size: many
D gene: TRBD1
CDR3 protein: ASSSRQGQGLTEAF

V gene: TRBV29-1
clone size: many
D gene: -
CDR3 protein: SAIPQYNEQF

V gene: TRBV27
clone size: -
D gene: -
CDR3 protein: ASSLGASVYNEQF

V gene: TRBV7-2
clone size: many
D gene: TRBD1
CDR3 protein: ASSRTGAINTEAF

V gene: TRBV7-2
clone size: many
D gene: -
CDR3 protein: ASSLSRSTEAF

V gene: TRBV6-2/TRBV6-3
clone size: -
D gene: -
CDR3 protein: ASSYLEQSGEY

V gene: TRBV7-8
clone size: many
D gene: -
CDR3 protein: ASSLDPGARGYT

V gene: TRBV12-3/TRBV12-4
clone size: many
D gene: -
CDR3 protein: ASSPQAVANTGELF

V gene: TRBV28
clone size: few
D gene: TRBD1
CDR3 protein: ASSFYRGRGETQY

V gene: TRBV12-3/TRBV12-4
clone size: -
D gene: TRBD2
CDR3 protein: ASSGRTSGRADTQY

V gene: TRBV11-2
clone size: once
D gene: -
CDR3 protein: ASRPGGYGQLEAGNTIY

V gene: TRBV18
clone size: few
D gene: -
CDR3 protein: ASSPNQLSGNTIY

V gene: TRBV19
clone size: -
D gene: -
CDR3 protein: ASSIQAQSTEAF

V gene: TRBV5-6
clone size: many
D gene: TRBD1
CDR3 protein: ASSLREGQGTPDRMGNQPQH

V gene: TRBV12-3/TRBV12-4
clone size: many
D gene: -
CDR3 protein: ASSFGERRATNEKLF

V gene: TRBV20-1
clone size: many
D gene: -
CDR3 protein: SARTSVGGQGGYT

V gene: TRBV7-2
clone size: -
D gene: TRBD1
CDR3 protein: ASSLLRDRREQF

V gene: TRBV7-8
clone size: many
D gene: -
CDR3 protein: ASSHRTHTTEAF

V gene: TRBV20-1
clone size: few
D gene: -
CDR3 protein: SAGRDYNQPQH

V gene: TRBV7-2
clone size: many
D gene: -
CDR3 protein: ASSPPWAREKLF

V gene: TRBV6-2/TRBV6-3
clone size: many
D gene: -
CDR3 protein: ASSDGQGPYEQY

V gene: TRBV19
clone size: many
D gene: -
CDR3 protein: ASSMRELGPQH

V gene: TRBV12-3/TRBV12-4
clone size: many
D gene: -
CDR3 protein: ASSRNSNQPQH

V gene: TRBV12-3/TRBV12-4
clone size: -
D gene: -
CDR3 protein: ASSLRGRPGNEQF

V gene: TRBV5-5
clone size: -
D gene: -
CDR3 protein: ASSLAGTYENEQF

V gene: TRBV7-2
clone size: many
D gene: TRBD2
CDR3 protein: ASSLDLAGGRRDEQF

V gene: TRBV12-5
clone size: many
D gene: -
CDR3 protein: ASGSSRDTDNEQF

V gene: TRBV7-2
clone size: many
D gene: -
CDR3 protein: ASSSHYRVQGDQPQH

V gene: TRBV7-2
clone size: many
D gene: TRBD2
CDR3 protein: ASSYSPGLAGYRQETQY

V gene: TRBV29-1
clone size: few
D gene: -
CDR3 protein: SVGTWIGTLNTEAF

V gene: TRBV7-2
clone size: many
D gene: -
CDR3 protein: ASSPNRVSYNEQF

V gene: TRBV20-1
clone size: many
D gene: -
CDR3 protein: SAPGFGYT

V gene: TRBV7-6
clone size: many
D gene: -
CDR3 protein: ASSSRSSYEQY

V gene: TRBV7-2
clone size: many
D gene: -
CDR3 protein: ASSFQGRFTDTQY

V gene: TRBV6-2/TRBV6-3
clone size: many
D gene: -
CDR3 protein: ASRDLDGYT

V gene: TRBV7-6
clone size: many
D gene: TRBD1
CDR3 protein: ASSSVRQGIYEQY

V gene: TRBV7-2
clone size: many
D gene: -
CDR3 protein: ASTDSRNEKLF

V gene: TRBV18
clone size: -
D gene: -
CDR3 protein: ASSPDLPSEQY

V gene: TRBV28
clone size: many
D gene: TRBD2
CDR3 protein: ASSPLAGYITDTQY

V gene: TRBV7-2
clone size: many
D gene: -
CDR3 protein: ASSSFSEAF

V gene: TRBV28
clone size: few
D gene: TRBD2
CDR3 protein: ASSPIAGPDTQY

V gene: TRBV20-1
clone size: few
D gene: -
CDR3 protein: SAPRDPGEQY

V gene: TRBV7-2
clone size: many
D gene: -
CDR3 protein: ASSPRQRSSYNEQF

V gene: TRBV14
clone size: -
D gene: -
CDR3 protein: ASSTGPEGTQY

V gene: TRBV7-2
clone size: -
D gene: TRBD2
CDR3 protein: ASSLEGGGVGYEQY

V gene: TRBV7-2
clone size: -
D gene: -
CDR3 protein: ASSYGGETQY

V gene: TRBV6-6
clone size: few
D gene: -
CDR3 protein: ASSPADRSNQPQH

V gene: TRBV6-4
clone size: -
D gene: TRBD2
CDR3 protein: ASSLSGAYNEQF

V gene: TRBV7-6
clone size: many
D gene: -
CDR3 protein: ASSPDSTSGKLF

V gene: TRBV12-3/TRBV12-4
clone size: -
D gene: -
CDR3 protein: ASSAFLAGGQPGYGYT